These T cell receptor beta chains were read from a single sample in a study of control samples from healthy donors and cancer patients. The table came from immunoSEQ multiplex PCR; TCRdb's copy has only in-frame clones and leaves some out. Altogether about 42,000 clones are present, approximately 82% being singletons, with the ten largest covering 45% to 50%. The material sequenced was blood. The receptors originated from a man between 60 and 75 years old in good health. Both conserved end residues are part of each CDR3. The D gene is left open where the match is weak. Rows give clone size only sometimes, using once, few, many, or a class for an expanded clone.

>NA|TRBV6-5|NA|TRBJ2-5
CASSSPTRPPGTQYF
TGTGCCAGCAGTTCTCCAACGAGGCCCCCCGGTACCCAGTACTTC
>NA|TRBV27|TRBD2|TRBJ2-1
CASRLGLRGGEQFF
TGTGCCAGCAGGCTGGGACTACGGGGGGGTGAGCAGTTCTTC
>NA|TRBV28|TRBD1|TRBJ1-2
CASSPRTGPPYGYTF
TGTGCCAGCAGTCCCCGGACAGGACCTCCCTATGGCTACACCTTC
>NA|TRBV11-2|NA|TRBJ1-2
CASSFNGQLNYGYTF
TGTGCCAGCAGCTTCAACGGACAGCTTAACTATGGCTACACCTTC
>NA|TRBV28|TRBD1|TRBJ1-2
CASSFFGDRGLTNYGYTF
TGTGCCAGCAGTTTTTTCGGGGACAGGGGACTTACTAACTATGGCTACACCTTC
>NA|TRBV30|NA|TRBJ1-6
CAWSVSPTGGGRVWNSPLHF
TGTGCCTGGAGTGTATCCCCAACCGGGGGTGGCCGAGTATGGAATTCACCCCTCCACTTT
>few|TRBV28|NA|TRBJ1-1
CASITPLGSENTEAFF
TGTGCCAGCATCACACCCCTAGGCTCCGAGAACACTGAAGCTTTCTTT
>NA|TRBV12-3/TRBV12-4|TRBD1|TRBJ2-1
CASSLQGAGEQFF
TGTGCCAGCAGTTTACAGGGGGCTGGTGAGCAGTTCTTC
>NA|TRBV12-3/TRBV12-4|TRBD1|TRBJ1-1
CASSDDRASLAFF
TGTGCCAGCAGTGATGACAGGGCATCTTTAGCTTTCTTT
>once|TRBV2|TRBD2|TRBJ2-5
CASSAIGGGRETQYF
TGTGCCAGCAGTGCGATTGGCGGGGGGAGGGAGACCCAGTACTTC
>NA|TRBV19|NA|TRBJ1-5
CASSPGTRASNQPQHF
TGTGCCAGTAGTCCCGGGACAAGAGCGAGCAATCAGCCCCAGCATTTT
>NA|TRBV5-6|NA|TRBJ1-1
CASSRGALSGTEAFF
TGTGCCAGCAGCCGAGGGGCTCTGTCGGGCACTGAAGCTTTCTTT
>many|TRBV7-8|NA|TRBJ2-3
CASSLSTDTQYF
TGTGCCAGCAGCCTTAGCACAGATACGCAGTATTTT
>NA|TRBV19|NA|TRBJ1-3
CASRIQGSGNTIYF
TGTGCCAGTAGAATCCAGGGGTCTGGAAACACCATATATTTT
>NA|TRBV7-6|NA|TRBJ1-6
CASRSGPVGSYNSPLHF
TGTGCCAGCAGGTCAGGGCCGGTGGGCTCCTATAATTCACCCCTCCACTTT
>NA|TRBV5-4|NA|TRBJ1-2
CASSGGRKVGYTF
TGTGCCAGCAGCGGAGGGAGGAAGGTCGGCTACACCTTC
>NA|TRBV28|NA|TRBJ1-2
CASSYTGWNYGYTF
TGTGCCAGCAGTTATACAGGGTGGAACTATGGCTACACCTTC
>NA|TRBV7-9|NA|TRBJ2-1
CASSLVVRGNEQFF
TGTGCCAGCAGCTTAGTGGTGCGGGGTAATGAGCAGTTCTTC
>NA|TRBV5-5|TRBD1|TRBJ1-2
CASRTGSKGYGYTF
TGTGCCAGCAGGACAGGGTCTAAGGGGTATGGCTACACCTTC
>NA|TRBV2|NA|TRBJ2-2
CASMGRVGTGELFF
TGTGCCAGCATGGGCAGGGTGGGCACCGGGGAGCTGTTTTTT
>NA|TRBV2|TRBD1|TRBJ1-6
CASSTSGQGNSPLHF
TGTGCCAGCAGTACGAGTGGACAGGGTAATTCACCCCTCCACTTT
>NA|TRBV19|NA|TRBJ1-2
CASTPGPHYGYTF
TGTGCCAGTACCCCAGGGCCCCACTATGGCTACACCTTC
>NA|TRBV30|NA|TRBJ1-5
CAWRQGGQPQHF
TGTGCCTGGAGACAGGGAGGTCAGCCCCAGCATTTT